A selection of T cell receptor beta chains follows, all from one sample in a study of T cells in Graves' hyperthyroidism and ophthalmopathy. MiXCR, run by TCRdb on the multiplex PCR reads, gives a single entry per CDR3 protein. This sample has 500,000 to 600,000 distinct CDR3 sequences, with about half found just once. Material: peripheral blood or thyroid tissue (not recorded which). The receptors come from a woman aged 18-29 years with Graves' hyperthyroidism. CDR3s include the opening cysteine and the closing phenylalanine or tryptophan. D genes are given only for firm matches. The size of a clone is reported for some rows only, either as once, few or many, or as a class for expanded clones.

V,D,size,CDR3
TRBV7-8,NA,many,CASRSRRRIGQETQYF
TRBV29-1,TRBD1,few,CSLRQGNGYTF
TRBV7-2,TRBD1,many,CASSLQGWNTEAFF
TRBV13,NA,many,CASSLRQVNLNYGYTF
TRBV12-3/TRBV12-4,NA,many,CASSSDETQYF
TRBV7-3,TRBD2,NA,CASSSASGREQYF
TRBV24-1,NA,many,CATSDPTGLRQETQYF
TRBV7-9,TRBD1,many,CASVQGEQETQYF
TRBV18,TRBD1,NA,CASSPDRGQDTEAFF
TRBV19,TRBD2,many,CATMEEREISSGANVLTF
TRBV29-1,NA,many,CSVEDNRVPNYGYTF
TRBV7-7,NA,NA,CASSPSVSTYEQYF
TRBV6-5,NA,many,CASSYSNRNTEAFF
TRBV27,NA,few,CAIRIGGEQYF
TRBV3-1,NA,many,CASSQVSSEAFF